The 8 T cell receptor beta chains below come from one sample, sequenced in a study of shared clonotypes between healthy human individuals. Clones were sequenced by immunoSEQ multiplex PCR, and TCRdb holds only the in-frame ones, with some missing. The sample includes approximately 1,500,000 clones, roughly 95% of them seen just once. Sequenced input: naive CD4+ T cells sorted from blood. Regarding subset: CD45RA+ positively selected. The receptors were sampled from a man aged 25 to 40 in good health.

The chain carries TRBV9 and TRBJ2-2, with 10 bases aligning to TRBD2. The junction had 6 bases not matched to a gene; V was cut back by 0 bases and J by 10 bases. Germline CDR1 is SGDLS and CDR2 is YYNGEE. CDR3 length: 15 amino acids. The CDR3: CASSVGSGRAEELFF. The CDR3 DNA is TGTGCCAGCAGCGTAGGGAGCGGGAGGGCCGAGGAGCTGTTTTTT.

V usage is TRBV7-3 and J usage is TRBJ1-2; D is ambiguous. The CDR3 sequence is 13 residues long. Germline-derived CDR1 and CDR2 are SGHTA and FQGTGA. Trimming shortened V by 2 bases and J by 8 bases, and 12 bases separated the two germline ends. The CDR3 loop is CASSLQAGRGYTF. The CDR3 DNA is TGTGCCAGCAGCTTACAGGCCGGCCGGGGCTACACCTTC.

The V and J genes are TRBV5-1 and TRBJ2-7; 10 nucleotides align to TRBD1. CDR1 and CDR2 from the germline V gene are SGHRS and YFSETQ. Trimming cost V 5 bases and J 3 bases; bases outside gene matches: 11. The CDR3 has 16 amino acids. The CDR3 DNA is TGCGCCAGCAGTCGCCTTTCCGGGACAGGGGTCTACGAGCAGTACTTC. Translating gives CASSRLSGTGVYEQYF.

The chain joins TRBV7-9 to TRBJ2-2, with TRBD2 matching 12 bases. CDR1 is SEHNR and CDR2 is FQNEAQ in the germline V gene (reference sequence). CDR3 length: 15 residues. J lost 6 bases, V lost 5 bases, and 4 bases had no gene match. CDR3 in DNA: TGTGCCAGCAGCCAGGGACTAGCGGGTTCCGGGGAGCTGTTTTTT. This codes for CASSQGLAGSGELFF. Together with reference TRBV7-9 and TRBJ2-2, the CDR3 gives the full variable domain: DTGVSQNPRHKITKRGQNVTFRCDPISEHNRLYWYRQTLGQGPEFLTYFQNEAQLEKSRLLSDRFSAERPKGSFSTLEIQRTEQGDSAMYLCASSQGLAGSGELFFGEGSRLTVL.

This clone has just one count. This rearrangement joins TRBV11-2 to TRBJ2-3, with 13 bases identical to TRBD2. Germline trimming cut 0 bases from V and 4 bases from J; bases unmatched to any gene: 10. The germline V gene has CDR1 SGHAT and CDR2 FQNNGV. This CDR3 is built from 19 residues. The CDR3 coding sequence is TGTGCCAGCAGCTTAGATCCCCTGACTAGCGGGAGGACCGCAGATACGCAGTATTTT. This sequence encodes CASSLDPLTSGRTADTQYF.

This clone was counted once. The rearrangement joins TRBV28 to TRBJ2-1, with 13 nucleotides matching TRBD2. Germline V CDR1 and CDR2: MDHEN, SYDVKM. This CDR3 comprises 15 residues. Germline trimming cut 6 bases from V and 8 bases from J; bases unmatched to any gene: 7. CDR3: CASSTSGRGVDEQFF. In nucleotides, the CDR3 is TGTGCCAGCAGCACTAGCGGGAGGGGTGTGGATGAGCAGTTCTTC. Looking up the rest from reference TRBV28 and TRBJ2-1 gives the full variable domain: DVKVTQSSRYLVKRTGEKVFLECVQDMDHENMFWYRQDPGLGLRLIYFSYDVKMKEKGDIPEGYSVSREKKERFSLILESASTNQTSMYLCASSTSGRGVDEQFFGPGTRLTVL.

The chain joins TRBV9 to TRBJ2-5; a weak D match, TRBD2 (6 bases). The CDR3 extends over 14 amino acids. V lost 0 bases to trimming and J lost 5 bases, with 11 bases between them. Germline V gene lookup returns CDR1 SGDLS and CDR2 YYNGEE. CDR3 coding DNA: TGTGCCAGCAGCGTAGCTCGAGGAGGGGAGACCCAGTACTTC. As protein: CASSVARGGETQYF.

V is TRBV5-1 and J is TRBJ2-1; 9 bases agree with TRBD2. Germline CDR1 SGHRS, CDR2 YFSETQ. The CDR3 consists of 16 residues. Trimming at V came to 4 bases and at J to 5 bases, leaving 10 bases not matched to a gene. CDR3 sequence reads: CASSPLWREGHNEQFF. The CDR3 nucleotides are TGCGCCAGCAGCCCGCTTTGGCGGGAGGGCCACAATGAGCAGTTCTTC.